This T cell receptor (beta chain) was profiled in a study of shared clonotypes between healthy human individuals. Overall study results and limits: Clonotypes that were shared across several donors made up 4% to 6% of naive CD4 clonotypes.

The protocol was immunoSEQ multiplex PCR, while the TCRdb copy is restricted to in-frame clones and leaves out a portion. The table records more than 2 million clones, almost 96% of them present only once. CD45RA-negative memory and CD45RA+ naive subsets were split from the CD4+ cells. As regards this clone: The antigen is undetermined.

Input material: naive CD4+ T cells sorted from blood. The sample's subset: CD45RA+ positively selected. This clonotype was sampled from a man between 18 and 29 years old in good health.

The CDR3 bases are TGTGCCTGGAGTCCGACCTGGGTAGCGGGAGCAGAGCAGTACTTC. Encoded protein: CAWSPTWVAGAEQYF. The J gene is TRBJ2-7, the V gene TRBV30, with TRBD2 identical over 9 bases. The CDR3 has 15 residues. After removal of 2 bases from V and 7 bases from J, the junction contained 12 bases not matched to a gene. The V gene's germline CDR1 is GTSNPN and CDR2 SVGIG (reference sequence).